This note documents a single TCR beta chain sequence. This same CDR3 is encoded by further DNA sequences in the sample. Generated by immunoSEQ multiplex PCR, the TCRdb table keeps only in-frame clones and is missing some. The sample carries around 23,000 clones, 90% to 95% recorded once. The entry originates in a study of graft-versus-host responses after intestinal transplantation. This CDR3 has 18 residues. Unmatched junction bases numbered 14, after V lost 1 base and J lost 6 bases. The germline V gene encodes CDR1 SGHAT and CDR2 FQNNGV. The origin of this receptor is a human patient who received an intestinal transplant, so some T cells may come from the graft donor. Source: PBMCs, taken roughly 29 days after intestinal transplant. The chain uses TRBV11-2 and TRBJ2-7; 11 positions match TRBD2. CDR3 region: CASSLVTGTSGSRSEQYF. The CDR3 DNA is TGTGCCAGCAGCTTAGTCACAGGGACTAGCGGTTCTAGGAGCGAGCAGTACTTC.